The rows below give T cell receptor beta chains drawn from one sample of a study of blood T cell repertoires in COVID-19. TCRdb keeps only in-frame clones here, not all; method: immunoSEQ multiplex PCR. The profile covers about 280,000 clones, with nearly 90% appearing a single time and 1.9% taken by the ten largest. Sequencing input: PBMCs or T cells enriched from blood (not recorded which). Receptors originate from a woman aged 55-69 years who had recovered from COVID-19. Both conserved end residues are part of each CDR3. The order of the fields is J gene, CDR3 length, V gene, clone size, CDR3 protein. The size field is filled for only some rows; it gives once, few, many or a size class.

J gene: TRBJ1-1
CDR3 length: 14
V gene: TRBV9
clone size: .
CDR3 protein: CASSSRQGATEAFF

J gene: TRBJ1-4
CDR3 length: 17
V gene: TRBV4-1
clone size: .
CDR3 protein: CASSQDGTRVQNEKLFF

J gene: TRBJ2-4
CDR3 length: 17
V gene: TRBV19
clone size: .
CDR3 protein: CASSPRGSSIAKNIQYF

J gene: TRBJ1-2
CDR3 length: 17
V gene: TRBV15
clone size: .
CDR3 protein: CATSRKRWSLGNYGYTF

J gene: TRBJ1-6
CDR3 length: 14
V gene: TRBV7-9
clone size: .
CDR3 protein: CASSRGQDNSPLHF

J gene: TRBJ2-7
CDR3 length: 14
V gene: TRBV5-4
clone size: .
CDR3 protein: CASRPGQGAGEQYF

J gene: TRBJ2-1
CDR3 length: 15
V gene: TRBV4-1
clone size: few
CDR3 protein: CASSQEREGRVEQFF

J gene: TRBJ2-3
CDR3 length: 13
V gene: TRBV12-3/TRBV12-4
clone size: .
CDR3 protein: CASSLGTPGTQYF

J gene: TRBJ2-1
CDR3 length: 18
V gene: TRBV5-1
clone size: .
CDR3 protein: CASSLARGGVQFYNEQFF

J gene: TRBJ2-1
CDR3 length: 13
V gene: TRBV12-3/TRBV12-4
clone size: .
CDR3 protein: CATSSGVTNEQFF

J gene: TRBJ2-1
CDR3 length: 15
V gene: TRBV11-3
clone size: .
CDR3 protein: CASSLDPTGVDEQFF

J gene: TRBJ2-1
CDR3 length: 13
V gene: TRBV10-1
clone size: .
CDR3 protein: CASSANQGNEQFF

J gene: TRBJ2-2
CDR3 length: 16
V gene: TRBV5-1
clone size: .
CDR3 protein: CASSPLAGGNTGELFF

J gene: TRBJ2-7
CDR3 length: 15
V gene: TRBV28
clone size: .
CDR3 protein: CASSPTGQGFGEQYF

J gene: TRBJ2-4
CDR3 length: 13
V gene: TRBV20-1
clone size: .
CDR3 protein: CSASKQGKNIQYF

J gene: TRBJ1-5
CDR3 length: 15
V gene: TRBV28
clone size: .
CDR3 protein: CASSTRQGPRQPQHF

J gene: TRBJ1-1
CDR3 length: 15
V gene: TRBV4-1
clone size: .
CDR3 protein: CASSQDESSWTEAFF

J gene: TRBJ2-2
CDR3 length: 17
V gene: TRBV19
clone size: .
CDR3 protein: CASMNWDRGRNTGELFF

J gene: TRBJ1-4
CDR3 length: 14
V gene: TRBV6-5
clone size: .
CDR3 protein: CASSQNRNNEKLFF

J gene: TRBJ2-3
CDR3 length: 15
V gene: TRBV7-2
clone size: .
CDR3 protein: CASSLVAGHLVTQYF

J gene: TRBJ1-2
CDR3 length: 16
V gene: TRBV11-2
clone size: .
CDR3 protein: CASRTGGLTRGYGYTF

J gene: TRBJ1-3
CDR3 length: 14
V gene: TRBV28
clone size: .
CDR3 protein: CASSFSFSGNTIYF

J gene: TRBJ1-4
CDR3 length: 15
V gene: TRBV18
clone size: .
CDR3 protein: CASSRTGTGDEKLFF

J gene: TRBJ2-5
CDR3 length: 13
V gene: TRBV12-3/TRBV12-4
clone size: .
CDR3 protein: CASSLGGQETQYF

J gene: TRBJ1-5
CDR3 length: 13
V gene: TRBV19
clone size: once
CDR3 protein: CASSSGFGQPQHF

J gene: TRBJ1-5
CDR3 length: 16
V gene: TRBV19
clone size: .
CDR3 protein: CASMIRQGSNNQPQHF

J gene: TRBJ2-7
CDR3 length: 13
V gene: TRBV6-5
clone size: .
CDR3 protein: CASRGGYLYEQYF

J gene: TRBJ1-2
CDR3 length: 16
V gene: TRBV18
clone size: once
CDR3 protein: CASSPPTTGSYRGYTF

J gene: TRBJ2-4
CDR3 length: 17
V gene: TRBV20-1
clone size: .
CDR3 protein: CSASRASGGRAKNIQYF

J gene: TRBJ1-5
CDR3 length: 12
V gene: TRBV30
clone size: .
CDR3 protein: CAWRTGNQPQHF

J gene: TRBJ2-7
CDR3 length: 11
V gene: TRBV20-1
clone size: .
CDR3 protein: CSARGGLIEYF

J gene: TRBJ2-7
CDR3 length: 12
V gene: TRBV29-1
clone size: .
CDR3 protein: CSVGTGGGEQYF

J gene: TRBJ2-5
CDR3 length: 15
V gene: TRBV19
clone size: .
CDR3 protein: CASSIVHTRQETQYF

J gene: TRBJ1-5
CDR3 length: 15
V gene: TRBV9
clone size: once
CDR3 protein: CASSSGGRSNQPQHF

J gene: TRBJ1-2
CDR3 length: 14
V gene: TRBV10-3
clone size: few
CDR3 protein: CAISEAGRNYGYTF

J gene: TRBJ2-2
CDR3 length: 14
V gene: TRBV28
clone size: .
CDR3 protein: CASLGGSKTGELFF

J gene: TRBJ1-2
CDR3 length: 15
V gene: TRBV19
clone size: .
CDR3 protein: CASSPEGARGYGYTF

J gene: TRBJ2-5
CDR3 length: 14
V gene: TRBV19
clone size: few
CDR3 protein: CASSIGGKQETQYF

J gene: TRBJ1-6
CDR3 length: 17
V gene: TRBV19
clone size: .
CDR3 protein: CASSPRPPGQYNSPLHF

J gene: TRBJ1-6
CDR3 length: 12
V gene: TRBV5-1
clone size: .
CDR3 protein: CASRQNNSPLHF

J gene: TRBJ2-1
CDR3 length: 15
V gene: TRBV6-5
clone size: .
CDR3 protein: CASRNRQGSYNEQFF

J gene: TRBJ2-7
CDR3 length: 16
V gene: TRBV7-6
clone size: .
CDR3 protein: CASSSAVAGGGYEQYF

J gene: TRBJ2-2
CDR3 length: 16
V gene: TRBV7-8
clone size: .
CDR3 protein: CASSLAPGANTGELFF

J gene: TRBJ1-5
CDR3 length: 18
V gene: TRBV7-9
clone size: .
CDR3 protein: CASSLGGVLTGSNQPQHF

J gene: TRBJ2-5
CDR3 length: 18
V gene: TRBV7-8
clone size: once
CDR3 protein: CASSTYGLAGGWGETQYF

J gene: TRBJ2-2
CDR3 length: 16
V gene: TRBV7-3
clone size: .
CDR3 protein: CASSLEGVQNTGELFF

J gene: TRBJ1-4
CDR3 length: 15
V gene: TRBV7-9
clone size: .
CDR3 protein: CASSSTGTPNEKLFF

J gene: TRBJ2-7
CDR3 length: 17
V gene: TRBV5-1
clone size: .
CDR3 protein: CASSIEPGLAGVYEQYF

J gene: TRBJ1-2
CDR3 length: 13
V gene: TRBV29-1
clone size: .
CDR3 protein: CSVGGFGHLGYTF

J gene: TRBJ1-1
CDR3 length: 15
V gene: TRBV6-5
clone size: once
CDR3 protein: CASLGGVVGGRQAFF

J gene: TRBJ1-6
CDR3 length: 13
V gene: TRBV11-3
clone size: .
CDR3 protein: CASGTGSNSPLHF

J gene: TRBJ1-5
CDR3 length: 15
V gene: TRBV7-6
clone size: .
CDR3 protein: CASSLGGSGNQPQHF

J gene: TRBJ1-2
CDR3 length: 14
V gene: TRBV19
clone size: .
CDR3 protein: CASSTWTEVGGYTF

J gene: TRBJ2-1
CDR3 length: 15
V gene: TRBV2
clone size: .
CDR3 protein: CASSRPTSSVHEQFF